Following are 8 T cell receptor beta chains from one sample sequenced in a study of T-cell memory formation after mild COVID-19 (dated by TCRdb to the early 2020s). The method behind the library was 5' RACE. Sequencer: Illumina NovaSeq 6000. TCRdb cleaned the public reads at Q25 with fastp, built clones with MiXCR and kept in-frame beta chains. Entries are consolidated by CDR3 protein sequence, retaining the most common genes and DNA. The table for this sample lists 430,000 or so distinct CDR3 sequences; approximately 23% of them were counted only once. The biggest ten clones account for approximately 12% of the sample. Sequencing used PBMCs or a T cell subset sorted from them (not recorded which). All receptors derive from an adult woman who had mild COVID-19 (a few samples of this study predate the infection). The sample titles of this study are shuffled in the database, so cell type and time point are left out; the donor was told from shared clones.

The table lists this clonotype with a few counts. The chain carries TRBV15 and TRBJ2-1, with 11 bases matching TRBD2. The ends lost 6 bases at V and 0 bases at J; junction bases unmatched: 19. Per germline, CDR1 LNHNV and CDR2 YYDKDF (reference sequence). This CDR3 spans 21 amino acids. The chain's CDR3 is CATRDDTGLAGGASSYNEQFF. For the CDR3, the DNA is TGTGCCACCAGGGACGATACAGGACTAGCGGGTGGAGCCAGCTCCTACAATGAGCAGTTCTTC.

In this sample, this clonotype turned up a few times. This chain links TRBV7-9 with TRBJ2-1; the D is unclear. Trimming removed 3 bases at V and 8 bases at J, with 11 bases between. Germline V gene sequence: CDR1 SEHNR, CDR2 FQNEAQ (reference sequence). The CDR3 totals 13 residues. The CDR3: CASSFPIQYEQFF. DNA of the CDR3: TGTGCCAGCAGCTTTCCAATACAATATGAGCAGTTCTTC.

The genes are TRBV11-3 and TRBJ1-1; D possibly corresponds to TRBD1 (6 bases). Germline assignment: CDR1 SGHNT and CDR2 YENEEA. This CDR3 comprises 15 residues. The V gene lost 5 bases and the J gene lost 4 bases, with 17 bases spanning the gap. This chain's CDR3 is CASSRVFSRGTEAFF. CDR3 DNA: TGTGCCAGCAGCCGGGTTTTTAGCAGGGGCACTGAAGCTTTCTTT.

The V gene is TRBV5-1, the J gene TRBJ2-1; a possible D gene is TRBD1 (6 bases). Trimming left V 4 bases short and J 1 base short, with 12 bases between. The CDR3 loop spans 15 amino acids. Germline-derived CDR1 and CDR2 are SGHRS and YFSETQ. CDR3 DNA: TGCGCCAGCAGCCCTGAGGGGGTGTCCTACAATGAGCAGTTCTTC. This gives the protein CASSPEGVSYNEQFF.

The rearrangement links TRBV6-2 or TRBV6-3 to TRBJ2-1; TRBD2 matches 7 bases. Looked up from germline, CDR1 is MNHEY and CDR2 is SVGEGT. The CDR3 sequence is 13 residues long. The trim removed 5 bases at V and 5 bases at J, leaving 3 bases unmatched. CDR3 DNA sequence: TGTGCCAGCAGTCAGCTAGCGGACAATGAGCAGTTCTTC. Residues: CASSQLADNEQFF.

The chain links TRBV24-1 to TRBJ2-3; D perhaps matches TRBD2 (6 bases). Germline values: CDR1 KGHDR, CDR2 SFDVKD. The CDR3 totals 17 residues. Trimming shortened V by 4 bases and J by 6 bases, and 22 bases separated the two germline ends. The CDR3 DNA sequence: TGTGCCACCAGTGAACCCGTTGGAGGGTCTAGGATGGATACGCAGTATTTT. This encodes CATSEPVGGSRMDTQYF.

Many counts were recorded for this clonotype. This sequence joins TRBV12-3 or TRBV12-4 and TRBJ2-2, with D unresolved. The CDR3 spans 16 residues. The V gene lost 3 bases and the J gene lost 5 bases, with 16 bases spanning the gap. This CDR3 is CASSFEWPRRTGELFF. CDR3 bases: TGTGCCAGCAGTTTTGAATGGCCTAGGCGAACCGGGGAGCTGTTTTTT.

This rearrangement joins TRBV5-5 to TRBJ1-3; D gene ambiguous. V was trimmed by 4 bases and J by 0 bases, leaving 11 bases between them. In germline, CDR1 is SGHKS, CDR2 YYEKEE (reference sequence). There are 15 residues in the CDR3. For the CDR3, the DNA is TGTGCCAGCAGCGAAAGGAGAGGCTCTGGAAACACCATATATTTT. Amino acids: CASSERRGSGNTIYF.